This T cell receptor beta chain came from a study of tumor and adjacent non-tumor tissue in lung cancer. Notes on the study in general: Compared with tumor, normal lung showed significantly lower TCR diversity.

The germline CDR1 and CDR2 sequences are MNHNS and SASEGT. CDR3 length: 18 residues. The J segment lost 11 bases and the V segment lost 5 bases, leaving 24 bases of the junction unmatched. A modified ARM-PCR protocol with three rounds of nested PCR amplified TCRbeta. TCRdb processed the multiplex PCR reads anew with MiXCR; each CDR3 protein has one entry. The profile shows about 75,000 distinct CDR3 sequences, around 77% of them singletons. About this clonotype itself: Its antigen is undetermined.

No cell sorting was done before RNA was extracted from the tissue. The V and J genes are TRBV6-1 and TRBJ2-1; 7 bases fit TRBD2. The receptor was isolated from a woman aged 50 to 60 with non-small cell lung cancer. What was sequenced was lung tumor tissue. Written as DNA, the CDR3 is TGTGCCAGCAGTCTAGCCTTGGCGGGAGCCCCGCCGGATGGTAAGCAGTTCTTC. This translates into CASSLALAGAPPDGKQFF.